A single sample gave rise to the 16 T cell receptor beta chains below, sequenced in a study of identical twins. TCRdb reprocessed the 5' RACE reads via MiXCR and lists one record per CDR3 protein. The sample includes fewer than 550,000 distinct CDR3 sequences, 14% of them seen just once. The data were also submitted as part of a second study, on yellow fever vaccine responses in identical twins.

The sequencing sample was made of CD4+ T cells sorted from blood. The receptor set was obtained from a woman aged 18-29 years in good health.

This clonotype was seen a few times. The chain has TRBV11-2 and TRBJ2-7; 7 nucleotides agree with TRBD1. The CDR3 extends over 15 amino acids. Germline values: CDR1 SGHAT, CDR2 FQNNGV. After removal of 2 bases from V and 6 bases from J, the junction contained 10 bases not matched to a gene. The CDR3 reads CASSLSAGGPGEQYF. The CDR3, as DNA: TGTGCCAGCAGCTTATCGGCAGGGGGTCCCGGCGAGCAGTACTTC.

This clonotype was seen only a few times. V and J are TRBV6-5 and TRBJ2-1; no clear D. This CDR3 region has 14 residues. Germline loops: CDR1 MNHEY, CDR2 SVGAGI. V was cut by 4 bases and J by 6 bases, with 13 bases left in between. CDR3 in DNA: TGTGCCAGCAGTTCCCTGGGTAGTCTCAATGAGCAGTTCTTC. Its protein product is CASSSLGSLNEQFF.

The CDR3 region is CASSFTGTDNEKLFF. The CDR3 DNA is TGTGCCAGCAGCTTTACCGGGACAGATAATGAAAAACTGTTTTTT. J is TRBJ1-4 and V is TRBV7-9; 7 positions match TRBD1. The CDR3 totals 15 residues. Germline CDR1 is SEHNR and CDR2 is FQNEAQ (reference sequence). The V and J ends lost 3 bases and 4 bases, in that order; junction bases with no gene match: 5.

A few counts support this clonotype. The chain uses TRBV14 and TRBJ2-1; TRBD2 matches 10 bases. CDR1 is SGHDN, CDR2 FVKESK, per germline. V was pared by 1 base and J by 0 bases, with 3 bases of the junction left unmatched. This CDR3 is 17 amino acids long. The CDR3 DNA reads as TGTGCCAGCAGCCAAGCGCGACTAGCGGGCTCCTACAATGAGCAGTTCTTC. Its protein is CASSQARLAGSYNEQFF.

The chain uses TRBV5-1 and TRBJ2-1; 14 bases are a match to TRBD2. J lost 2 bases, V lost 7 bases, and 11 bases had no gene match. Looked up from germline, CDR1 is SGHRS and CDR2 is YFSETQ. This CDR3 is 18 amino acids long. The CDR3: CASGTRTSGGKTYNEQFF. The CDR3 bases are TGCGCCAGCGGAACTAGGACTAGCGGGGGGAAAACCTACAATGAGCAGTTCTTC.

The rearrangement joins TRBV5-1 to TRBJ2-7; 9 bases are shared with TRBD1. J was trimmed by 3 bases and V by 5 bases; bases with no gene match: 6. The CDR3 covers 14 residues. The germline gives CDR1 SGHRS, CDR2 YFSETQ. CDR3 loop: CASRPTGGNYEQYF. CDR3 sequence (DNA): TGCGCCAGCAGACCGACAGGGGGTAACTACGAGCAGTACTTC. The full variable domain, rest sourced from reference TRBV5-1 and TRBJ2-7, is KAGVTQTPRYLIKTRGQQVTLSCSPISGHRSVSWYQQTPGQGLQFLFEYFSETQRNKGNFPGRFSGRQFSNSRSEMNVSTLELGDSALYLCASRPTGGNYEQYFGPGTRLTVT.

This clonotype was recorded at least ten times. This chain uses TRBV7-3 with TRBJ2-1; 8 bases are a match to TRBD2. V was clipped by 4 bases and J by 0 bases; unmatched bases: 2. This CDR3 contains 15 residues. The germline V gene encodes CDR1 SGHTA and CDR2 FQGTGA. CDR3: CASSYGLASYNEQFF. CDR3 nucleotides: TGTGCCAGCAGCTACGGACTAGCCTCCTACAATGAGCAGTTCTTC.

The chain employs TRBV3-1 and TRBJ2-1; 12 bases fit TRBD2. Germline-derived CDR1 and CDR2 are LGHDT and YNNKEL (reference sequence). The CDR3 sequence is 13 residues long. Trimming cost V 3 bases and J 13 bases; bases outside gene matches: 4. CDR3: CASSHQTSGRQFF. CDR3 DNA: TGTGCCAGCAGCCATCAGACTAGCGGGAGACAGTTCTTC.

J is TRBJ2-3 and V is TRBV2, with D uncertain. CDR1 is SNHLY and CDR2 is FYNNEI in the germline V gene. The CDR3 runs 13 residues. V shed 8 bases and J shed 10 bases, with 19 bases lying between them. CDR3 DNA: TGTGCCAGCTATGCCGGCCTAGAAGCGCCGCAGTATTTT. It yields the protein CASYAGLEAPQYF.

This chain's CDR3 is CSAGAAGLQYF. The CDR3 coding sequence is TGCAGCGCGGGAGCAGCGGGATTGCAGTATTTT. This sequence joins TRBV29-1 and TRBJ2-3, with 7 bases lining up with TRBD2. Germline V CDR1 and CDR2: SQVTM, ANQGSEA. V trimming: 7 bases; J trimming: 11 bases; junction bases outside the gene matches: 9. This CDR3 contains 11 residues.

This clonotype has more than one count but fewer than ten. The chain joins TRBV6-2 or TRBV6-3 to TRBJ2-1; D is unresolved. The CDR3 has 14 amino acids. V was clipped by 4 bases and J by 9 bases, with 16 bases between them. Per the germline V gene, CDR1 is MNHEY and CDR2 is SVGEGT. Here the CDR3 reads CASSSRQVGTEQFF. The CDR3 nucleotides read TGTGCCAGCAGTTCCCGGCAGGTCGGTACTGAGCAGTTCTTC.

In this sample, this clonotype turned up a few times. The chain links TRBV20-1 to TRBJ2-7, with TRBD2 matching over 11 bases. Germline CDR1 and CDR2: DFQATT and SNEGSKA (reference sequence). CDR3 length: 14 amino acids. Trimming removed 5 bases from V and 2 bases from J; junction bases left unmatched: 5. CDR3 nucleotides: TGCAGTGCTCCCGGACTAGCGGGTCCCTACGAGCAGTACTTC. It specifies CSAPGLAGPYEQYF.

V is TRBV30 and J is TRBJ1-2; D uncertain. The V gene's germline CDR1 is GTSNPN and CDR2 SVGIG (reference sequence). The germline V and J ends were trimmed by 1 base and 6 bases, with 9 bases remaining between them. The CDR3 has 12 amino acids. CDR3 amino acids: CAWSAFGDGYTF. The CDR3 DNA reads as TGTGCCTGGAGTGCCTTTGGTGATGGCTACACCTTC. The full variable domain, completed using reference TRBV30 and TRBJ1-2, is SQTIHQWPATLVQPVGSPLSLECTVEGTSNPNLYWYRQAAGRGLQLLFYSVGIGQISSEVPQNLSASRPQDRQFILSSKKLLLSDSGFYLCAWSAFGDGYTFGSGTRLTVV.

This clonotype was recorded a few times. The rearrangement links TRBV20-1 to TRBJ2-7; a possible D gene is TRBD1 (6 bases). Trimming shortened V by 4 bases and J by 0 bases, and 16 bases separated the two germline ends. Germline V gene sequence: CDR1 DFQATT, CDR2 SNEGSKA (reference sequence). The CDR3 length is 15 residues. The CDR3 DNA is TGCAGTGCTACCAGGGGAGCCCCGGGCTCCTACGAGCAGTACTTC. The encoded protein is CSATRGAPGSYEQYF.

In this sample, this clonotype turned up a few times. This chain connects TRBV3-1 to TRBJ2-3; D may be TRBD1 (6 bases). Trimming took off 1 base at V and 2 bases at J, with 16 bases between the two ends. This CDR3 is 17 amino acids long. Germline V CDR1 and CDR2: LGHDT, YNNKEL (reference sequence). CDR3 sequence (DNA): TGTGCCAGCAGCCAAGGCAAAAGGACAGCCTTCACAGATACGCAGTATTTT. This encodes CASSQGKRTAFTDTQYF.

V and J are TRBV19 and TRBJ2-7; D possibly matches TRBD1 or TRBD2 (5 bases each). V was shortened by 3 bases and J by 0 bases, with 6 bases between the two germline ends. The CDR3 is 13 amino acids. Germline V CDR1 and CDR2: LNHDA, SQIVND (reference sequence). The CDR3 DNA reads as TGTGCCAGTAGTATGGGGGTCTCCTACGAGCAGTACTTC. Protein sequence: CASSMGVSYEQYF.